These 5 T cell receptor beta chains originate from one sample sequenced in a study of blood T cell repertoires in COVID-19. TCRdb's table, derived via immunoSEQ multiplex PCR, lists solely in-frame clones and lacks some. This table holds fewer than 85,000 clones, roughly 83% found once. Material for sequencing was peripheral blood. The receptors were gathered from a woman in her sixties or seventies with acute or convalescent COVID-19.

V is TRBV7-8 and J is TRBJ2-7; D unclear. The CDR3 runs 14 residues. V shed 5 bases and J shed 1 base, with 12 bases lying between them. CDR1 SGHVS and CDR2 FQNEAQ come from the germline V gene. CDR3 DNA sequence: TGTGCCAGCAGCGACCTGGGCAGGTCCTACGAGCAGTACTTC. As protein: CASSDLGRSYEQYF.

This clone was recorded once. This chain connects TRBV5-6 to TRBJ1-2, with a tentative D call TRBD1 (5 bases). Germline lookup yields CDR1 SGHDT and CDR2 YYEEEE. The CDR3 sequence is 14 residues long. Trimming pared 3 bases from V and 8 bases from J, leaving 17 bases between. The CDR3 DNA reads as TGTGCCAGCAGCTCCCCTACAGGACAATCAGGCTACACCTTC. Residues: CASSSPTGQSGYTF.

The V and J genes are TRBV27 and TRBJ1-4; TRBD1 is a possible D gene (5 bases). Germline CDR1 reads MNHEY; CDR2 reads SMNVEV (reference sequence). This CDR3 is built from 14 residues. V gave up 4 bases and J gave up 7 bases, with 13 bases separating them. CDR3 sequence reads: CASSSWTGGEKLFF. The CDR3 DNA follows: TGTGCCAGCAGTTCATGGACGGGGGGTGAAAAACTGTTTTTT.

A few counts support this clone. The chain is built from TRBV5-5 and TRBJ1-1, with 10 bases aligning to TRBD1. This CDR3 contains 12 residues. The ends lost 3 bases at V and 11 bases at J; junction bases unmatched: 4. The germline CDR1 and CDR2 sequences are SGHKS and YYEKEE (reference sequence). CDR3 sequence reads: CASSWSDRGAFF. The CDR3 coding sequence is TGTGCCAGCAGCTGGTCGGACAGGGGGGCTTTCTTT.

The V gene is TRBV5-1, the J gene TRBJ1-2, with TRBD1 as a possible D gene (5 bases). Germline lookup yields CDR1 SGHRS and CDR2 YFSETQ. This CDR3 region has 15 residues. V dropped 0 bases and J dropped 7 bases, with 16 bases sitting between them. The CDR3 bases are TGCGCCAGCAGCTTGGGTGGCAGGGTAGTGAGTGGCTACACCTTC. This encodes CASSLGGRVVSGYTF.